In its sample, the clone carrying this TCR beta chain was seen once. Antigen specificity is unknown. Random hexamers were used to reverse transcribe about 0.45 to 1 ug of RNA. TCRdb re-derived calls from the immunoSEQ multiplex PCR reads in MiXCR, one entry per CDR3 protein. This sample has about 110,000 distinct CDR3 sequences, with 94% found just once. These data are taken from a study of CD8 T cells in Susac syndrome. Whole-study results and caveats: Expansion of Susac CD8+ clones peaked in TEMRA cells and in active patients.

The TCR originated in a human donor with Susac syndrome. Sequencing used CD8+ T cells from PBMCs.

Here the CDR3 DNA reads TGTGCCAGCAGGCAAAACTATGGCTACACCTTC. Its translation: CASRQNYGYTF. V is TRBV27 and J is TRBJ1-2; no clear D. Trimming left V 6 bases short and J 2 bases short, with 4 bases between. In germline, CDR1 is MNHEY, CDR2 SMNVEV (reference sequence). CDR3 length: 11 amino acids.